These 29 T cell receptor beta chains originate from one sample sequenced in a study of response to subunit inactivated influenza vaccine. TCRdb redid the calling of the RT-PCR reads with MiXCR, one entry per CDR3 protein. Among roughly 790,000 distinct CDR3 sequences listed, approximately 22% were seen once. This material consisted of PBMCs from blood, taken 4 to 6 days after vaccination. Receptor source: a man aged 50 or older who received an inactivated influenza vaccine.

CDR3 residues: CASRRDTETQYF. As DNA, the CDR3 is TGCGCCAGCAGGCGGGACACCGAGACCCAGTACTTC. This rearrangement joins TRBV5-1 to TRBJ2-5; possibly TRBD1 or TRBD2 for D (6 bases each). Germline V gives CDR1 SGHRS, CDR2 YFSETQ. This CDR3 has 12 residues. Trimming shortened V by 5 bases and J by 5 bases, and 10 bases separated the two germline ends.

The V gene is TRBV4-2, the J gene TRBJ2-1, with 7 positions matching TRBD2. CDR1 and CDR2 from the germline V gene are LGHNA and YNFKEQ. The ends lost 1 base at V and 2 bases at J; junction bases unmatched: 5. The CDR3 covers 16 residues. Written as DNA, the CDR3 is TGTGCCAGCAGCCAAGTCGGCGGGAGCCCCTACAATGAGCAGTTCTTC. Its protein product is CASSQVGGSPYNEQFF.

The V call is TRBV15, the J call TRBJ2-2, with D unclear. CDR3 length equals 15 residues. Germline V gives CDR1 LNHNV, CDR2 YYDKDF (reference sequence). Trimming took 0 bases from V and 3 from J, leaving 8 bases between them. CDR3 amino acids: CATSRDPSYTGELFF. The CDR3 DNA reads TGTGCCACCAGCAGAGACCCCTCTTACACCGGGGAGCTGTTTTTT. The full variable domain, in which reference TRBV15 and TRBJ2-2 provide the parts outside the CDR3, is DAMVIQNPRYQVTQFGKPVTLSCSQTLNHNVMYWYQQKSSQAPKLLFHYYDKDFNNEADTPDNFQSRRPNTSFCFLDIRSPGLGDTAMYLCATSRDPSYTGELFFGEGSRLTVL.

This clonotype showed up just a few times. J is TRBJ2-2 and V is TRBV5-6; D tentatively fits TRBD1 or TRBD2 (5 bases each). This CDR3 has 14 amino acids. Germline-derived CDR1 and CDR2 are SGHDT and YYEEEE. Trimming cost V 6 bases and J 5 bases, with 14 bases left between them. Written as DNA, the CDR3 is TGTGCCAGCACCCTACGTTGGGGGACCGGGGAGCTGTTTTTT. Encoded protein: CASTLRWGTGELFF.

The rearrangement links TRBV7-9 to TRBJ1-2; no definite D call. The germline gives CDR1 SEHNR, CDR2 FQNEAQ (reference sequence). This CDR3 contains 13 residues. Trimming cost V 5 bases and J 7 bases, with 14 bases left between them. Here the CDR3 DNA reads TGTGCCAGCAGCGGAGGACTCAGACCTGGCTACACCTTC. This codes for CASSGGLRPGYTF.

The chain links TRBV20-1 to TRBJ2-6; 11 positions agree with TRBD1. This CDR3 comprises 19 residues. Germline V gives CDR1 DFQATT, CDR2 SNEGSKA (reference sequence). V gave up 5 bases and J gave up 0 bases; unmatched junction bases: 12. The CDR3 DNA reads TGCAGTGCTTCGGGTATCCCGGGACAGGGGGTCTCTGGGGCCAACGTCCTGACTTTC. Amino acid sequence: CSASGIPGQGVSGANVLTF.

This clonotype was detected only a few times. The chain is built from TRBV7-2 and TRBJ2-1, with TRBD1 identical over 7 bases. The CDR3 consists of 15 residues. Looked up from germline, CDR1 is SGHTA and CDR2 is FQGNSA. V gave up 5 bases and J gave up 0 bases; unmatched junction bases: 4. The CDR3 region is CASSQWDSSYNEQFF. The CDR3 bases are TGTGCCAGCAGCCAATGGGACAGCTCCTACAATGAGCAGTTCTTC.

Ten or more counts support this clonotype. V and J are TRBV20-1 and TRBJ1-1; D is unresolved. The CDR3 has 12 residues. V lost 2 bases and J 2 bases, leaving 6 bases between the germline ends. Per the germline V gene, CDR1 is DFQATT and CDR2 is SNEGSKA (reference sequence). The DNA for the CDR3 is TGCAGTGCTAGACCAGGAAACACTGAAGCTTTCTTT. This sequence encodes CSARPGNTEAFF.

This chain uses TRBV4-3 with TRBJ2-4; a possible D gene is TRBD1 (6 bases). Germline loops: CDR1 LGHNA, CDR2 YSLEER. This CDR3 region has 14 residues. Trimming took 5 bases from V and 10 from J, leaving 18 bases between them. CDR3 in amino acids: CASSASGDNSIQYF. CDR3 sequence (DNA): TGCGCCAGCAGCGCTTCAGGGGATAATTCTATTCAGTACTTC.

In its sample, this clonotype was seen a few times. The V gene is TRBV5-5, the J gene TRBJ2-7; D gene ambiguous. Trimming left V 4 bases short and J 6 bases short, with 17 bases between. The CDR3 spans 14 residues. The germline gives CDR1 SGHKS, CDR2 YYEKEE (reference sequence). The CDR3 nucleotides are TGTGCCAGCAGCCAAAAAACCTGGGGAACCGAGCAGTACTTC. This translates into CASSQKTWGTEQYF.

The rearrangement links TRBV7-2 to TRBJ2-7; D is uncertain. The V and J ends lost 0 bases and 5 bases respectively, with 5 bases between them. There are 12 residues in the CDR3. The germline V gene has CDR1 SGHTA and CDR2 FQGNSA. CDR3 region: CASSLARNEQYF. The CDR3 DNA sequence: TGTGCCAGCAGCTTAGCGAGGAACGAGCAGTACTTC.

This clonotype was observed many times. This chain joins TRBV13 and TRBJ2-1; 9 bases match TRBD2. V dropped 3 bases and J dropped 5; count of bases not matched to a gene: 8. This CDR3 comprises 16 residues. CDR1 and CDR2 (germline): PRHDT, FYEKMQ (reference sequence). CDR3 in amino acids: CASSLGAGGPHNEQFF. CDR3 nucleotides: TGTGCCAGCAGCTTGGGAGCGGGGGGACCCCACAATGAGCAGTTCTTC.

The rearrangement links TRBV12-3 or TRBV12-4 to TRBJ2-5; no firm D call. V lost 4 bases, J lost 6 bases, and 9 bases lay in between. This CDR3 comprises 12 residues. The CDR3 DNA sequence: TGTGCCAGCAGTTCCCCTGGGAAGACCCAGTACTTC. Amino acid sequence: CASSSPGKTQYF.

This clonotype showed up just a few times. J is TRBJ1-1 and V is TRBV10-3; 9 bases are a match to TRBD1. This CDR3 is 14 amino acids long. V was clipped by 9 bases and J by 5 bases; unmatched bases: 10. Germline V lookup: CDR1 ENHRY, CDR2 SYGVKD. CDR3 in amino acids: CAIRLTGGGTEAFF. The CDR3 DNA reads as TGTGCCATAAGATTAACAGGGGGCGGAACTGAAGCTTTCTTT.

This clonotype was recorded a few times. This chain connects TRBV7-9 to TRBJ2-3, with D perhaps TRBD1 (6 bases). Germline CDR1 reads SEHNR; CDR2 reads FQNEAQ (reference sequence). There are 15 residues in the CDR3. V lost 6 bases to trimming and J lost 2 bases, with 15 bases between them. The CDR3 bases are TGTGCCAGCAGGACCGACAGGTTAAACACAGATACGCAGTATTTT. It translates to CASRTDRLNTDTQYF. Full variable domain (rest looked up from reference TRBV7-9 and TRBJ2-3): DTGVSQNPRHKITKRGQNVTFRCDPISEHNRLYWYRQTLGQGPEFLTYFQNEAQLEKSRLLSDRFSAERPKGSFSTLEIQRTEQGDSAMYLCASRTDRLNTDTQYFGPGTRLTVL.

This clonotype turned up a few times. The chain recombines TRBV12-3 or TRBV12-4 with TRBJ1-4, with D perhaps TRBD1 (6 bases). With 7 bases removed from V and 7 bases from J, the gap between germline ends came to 13 bases. The CDR3 length is 13 residues. CDR3 bases: TGTGCCAGCACCCTGGGGGCAGCTGAAAAACTGTTTTTT. Its protein product is CASTLGAAEKLFF.

This clonotype was detected only a few times. CDR3 coding DNA: TGCAGCGTTACAGGGGCAGATACGCAGTATTTT. It yields the protein CSVTGADTQYF. This chain connects TRBV29-1 to TRBJ2-3; 7 nucleotides align to TRBD1. This CDR3 is built from 11 residues. From germline, CDR1 is SQVTM and CDR2 ANQGSEA. V lost 5 bases and J lost 4; bases outside the gene matches: 0.

The chain uses TRBV28 and TRBJ1-6; D unresolved. The germline V and J ends were trimmed by 3 bases and 4 bases, with 4 bases remaining between them. The CDR3 extends over 13 amino acids. In germline, CDR1 is MDHEN, CDR2 SYDVKM. The CDR3 reads CASSFTYNSPLHF. The CDR3 DNA reads as TGTGCCAGCAGTTTTACTTATAATTCACCCCTCCACTTT.

This clonotype was detected a few times. The CDR3 sequence: CASSHGQRADTQYF. CDR3 DNA sequence: TGTGCCAGCAGCCATGGACAGCGCGCAGATACGCAGTATTTT. The chain recombines TRBV5-8 with TRBJ2-3; D is possibly TRBD1 (6 bases). V was cut by 4 bases and J by 4 bases, with 13 bases left in between. Germline values: CDR1 SGHTS, CDR2 YDEGEE. The CDR3 runs to 14 residues. The full variable domain, in which reference TRBV5-8 and TRBJ2-3 provide the parts outside the CDR3, is EAGVTQSPTHLIKTRGQQATLRCSPISGHTSVYWYQQALGLGLQFLLWYDEGEERNRGNFPPRFSGRQFPNYSSELNVNALELEDSALYLCASSHGQRADTQYFGPGTRLTVL.

The chain couples TRBV29-1 to TRBJ2-5, with D unclear. The CDR3 contains 13 residues. V was pared by 6 bases and J by 4 bases, with 15 bases between. The germline CDR1 and CDR2 sequences are SQVTM and ANQGSEA. CDR3 DNA sequence: TGCAGCGTGTCGTACAGTAGTCCAGAGACCCAGTACTTC. Translated: CSVSYSSPETQYF.

The chain combines TRBV2 with TRBJ2-1, with D unclear. Between the trimmed V and J ends, which lost 1 base and 7 bases, there was a span of 8 bases. This CDR3 spans 13 amino acids. Germline V lookup: CDR1 SNHLY, CDR2 FYNNEI. The CDR3 here is CASSEVTPNEQFF. In DNA form, the CDR3 reads TGTGCCAGCAGTGAAGTGACGCCTAATGAGCAGTTCTTC.

The table lists this clonotype with a few counts. The chain joins TRBV20-1 to TRBJ1-3; D not certain. The V gene lost 5 bases and the J gene lost 8 bases, with 19 bases spanning the gap. CDR3 length: 14 residues. Per germline, CDR1 DFQATT and CDR2 SNEGSKA (reference sequence). CDR3 nucleotides: TGCAGTGCTTTGGACGGCAGCAGTCGTGACACCATATATTTT. Amino acid sequence: CSALDGSSRDTIYF.

This clonotype has just a few counts. The rearrangement joins TRBV29-1 to TRBJ2-3, with D unclear. V shed 3 bases and J shed 2 bases, with 9 bases lying between them. The V gene's germline CDR1 is SQVTM and CDR2 ANQGSEA. This CDR3 region has 13 residues. In DNA, the CDR3 is TGCAGCGTTGATGCTGTCGCCACAGATACGCAGTATTTT. It specifies CSVDAVATDTQYF.

J is TRBJ2-7 and V is TRBV5-1, with TRBD2 matching 8 bases. V shed 2 bases, J shed 4 bases, and the junction held 5 bases outside the gene matches. The CDR3 is made up of 14 amino acids. CDR1 SGHRS and CDR2 YFSETQ come from the germline V gene. CDR3 sequence reads: CASSLRTSQYEQYF. The CDR3 DNA is TGCGCCAGCAGCTTAAGGACTAGCCAATACGAGCAGTACTTC.

This chain connects TRBV5-5 to TRBJ2-2; TRBD1 matches at 7 bases. After removal of 0 bases from V and 4 bases from J, the junction contained 6 bases not matched to a gene. Germline lookup yields CDR1 SGHKS and CDR2 YYEKEE (reference sequence). The CDR3 spans 16 residues. CDR3 sequence reads: CASSLVKGAGTGELFF. The CDR3 DNA follows: TGTGCCAGCAGCTTGGTAAAGGGGGCTGGCACCGGGGAGCTGTTTTTT.

This clonotype was seen repeatedly, ten times or more. The chain joins TRBV7-6 to TRBJ2-3; TRBD1 aligns across 7 bases. This CDR3 spans 16 amino acids. V trimming: 4 bases; J trimming: 2 bases; junction bases outside the gene matches: 9. The V gene's germline CDR1 is SGHVS and CDR2 FNYEAQ. The CDR3 DNA reads TGTGCCAGCAGCTCCTGGACAGGCCAACTCACAGATACGCAGTATTTT. Protein sequence: CASSSWTGQLTDTQYF.

This clonotype was observed a few times. The chain uses TRBV11-2 and TRBJ1-2; 7 bases match TRBD1. The CDR3 runs 14 residues. The V and J ends lost 5 bases and 6 bases, in that order; junction bases with no gene match: 9. Per germline, CDR1 SGHAT and CDR2 FQNNGV. CDR3 DNA sequence: TGTGCCAGCAGCCAGACAGGGATATTGAATGGCTACACCTTC. This codes for CASSQTGILNGYTF. Complete variable domain (other parts from reference TRBV11-2 and TRBJ1-2): EAGVAQSPRYKIIEKRQSVAFWCNPISGHATLYWYQQILGQGPKLLIQFQNNGVVDDSQLPKDRFSAERLKGVDSTLKIQPAKLEDSAVYLCASSQTGILNGYTFGSGTRLTVV.

In its sample, this clonotype was seen a few times. This sequence joins TRBV6-1 and TRBJ2-2, with 10 positions matching TRBD2. The germline CDR1 and CDR2 sequences are MNHNS and SASEGT. V gave up 6 bases and J gave up 4 bases; unmatched junction bases: 8. The CDR3 totals 16 residues. CDR3 sequence: CASSWTGTSVTGELFF. Written as DNA, the CDR3 is TGTGCCAGCAGCTGGACCGGGACTAGCGTCACCGGGGAGCTGTTTTTT.

This clonotype was seen more than once but under ten times. This rearrangement joins TRBV12-3 or TRBV12-4 to TRBJ2-7; 8 bases are shared with TRBD1. Trimming took 7 bases from V and 5 from J; bases not matched to a gene: 7. The CDR3 covers 13 residues. CDR3 sequence (DNA): TGTGCCAGCACCCTGACAGGGGCCCACGAGCAGTACTTC. Translating it yields CASTLTGAHEQYF.